Detailed here is one T cell receptor (beta chain). The CDR3 has 15 residues. Per germline, CDR1 SNHLY and CDR2 FYNNEI. V lost 6 bases, J lost 2 bases, and 17 bases lay in between. Using immunoSEQ multiplex PCR, the repertoire was profiled, and TCRdb retains in-frame clones only, with some absent. Found here are approximately 530,000 clones, 96% of them singletons; the top ten hold roughly 0.06%. This sample was taken from a study of shared clonotypes between healthy human individuals. The gene calls are TRBV2 and TRBJ2-7; D is unresolved. The sample consisted of naive CD4+ T cells sorted from blood. The subset denotes: CD45RA+ positively selected. This receptor was identified in a woman aged 30 to 39 in good health. The DNA of the CDR3 is TGTGCCAGCAGCGCTCTGAGTGGAATCACCTACGAGCAGTACTTC. This translates into CASSALSGITYEQYF.